The clone carrying this T cell receptor beta chain was found once. As yet, its antigen is unknown. Other DNA sequences in the same sample also yield this CDR3. Use of 60 Vbeta and 13 Jbeta primers characterized the PCR. Using immunoSEQ multiplex PCR, the repertoire was profiled, and TCRdb retains in-frame clones only, with some absent. The table lists approximately 170,000 clones, over 70% of them singletons, with approximately 1.2% in the top ten. This entry belongs to a study of cytomegalovirus exposure and HLA in healthy donors. General study findings and limits: A later analysis reportedly found fewer N-insertions in an Asian-associated ancestry cluster than the roughly 680-donor mean.

The CDR3 extends over 14 amino acids. CDR1 and CDR2 (germline): SGDLS, YYNGEE. J was trimmed by 4 bases and V by 4 bases; bases with no gene match: 4. Sequenced material: PBMCs. The origin of this receptor is a man aged 45 to 65 in good health and CMV-seropositive. The gene calls are TRBV9 and TRBJ2-7; 11 positions match TRBD1. This chain's CDR3 is CASSRGQGAYEQYF. In DNA, the CDR3 is TGTGCCAGCAGCCGCGGACAGGGGGCTTACGAGCAGTACTTC.